This TCR beta chain is drawn from a study of identical twins. Study-level findings and limits: Out-of-frame alpha sequences common to twins exhibited an excess of low generation probability.

Trimming left V 1 base short and J 0 bases short, with 12 bases between. Germline V gene sequence: CDR1 SGHAT, CDR2 FQNNGV. The CDR3 extends over 17 amino acids. This clonotype was observed a handful of times. The antigen is not known. Template switching added a universal primer site; cDNA carried unique molecular identifiers. One entry per CDR3 protein results from TCRdb running MiXCR on the 5' RACE reads. The sample consists of approximately 220,000 distinct CDR3 sequences, about 7.5% of them appearing once. These data were also filed under a second study, of yellow fever vaccine responses in identical twins.

This receptor was identified in a woman aged 18-35 years in good health. The chain is built from TRBV11-2 and TRBJ1-4; D is unclear. The sequencing sample was made of memory (CD45RO+) T cells sorted from blood. The CDR3 DNA follows: TGTGCCAGCAGCTTAGGGGTGTTGGGGACAACTAATGAAAAACTGTTTTTT. Encoded protein: CASSLGVLGTTNEKLFF.